This T cell receptor (beta chain) originates from a study of shared clonotypes between healthy human individuals. In the study overall: Sampling drew on donors who were a couple of women and a few men aged 18 to 49.

CD45RO negativity and positive selection for CCR7 defined naive CD8 cells, a population that excluded terminally differentiated effector memory CD45RA+ cells. This CDR3 contains 13 residues. The V gene lost 3 bases and the J gene lost 3 bases, with 9 bases spanning the gap. Germline-derived CDR1 and CDR2 are SGHTA and FQGTGA. The method was immunoSEQ multiplex PCR; TCRdb's version includes in-frame clones alone and lacks a portion of them. The sample consists of millions of clones, around 96% of them appearing once. The receptor's source is a young man in good health. The rearrangement uses TRBV7-3 and TRBJ2-7; D is perhaps TRBD2 (5 bases). Sequencing input: naive CD8+ T cells sorted from blood. CDR3 nucleotide sequence: TGTGCCAGCAGCTTCGGACTTAACTACGAGCAGTACTTC. This codes for CASSFGLNYEQYF.